Listed below are T cell receptor beta chains from one sample, sequenced in a study of cytomegalovirus exposure and HLA in healthy donors. Assay: immunoSEQ multiplex PCR; the TCRdb copy retains only in-frame clones and omits some. The table shows 100,000 to 120,000 clones, with less than 85% occurring only once. Sequencing input: PBMCs. The source is a man aged 25-40 years in good health and CMV-seropositive. CDR3s include the opening cysteine and the closing phenylalanine or tryptophan. The D gene is left open where the match is weak. Expanded clones are given a class, and other clones once, few, many or no size at all.

CDR3aa: CASTRGRDYSTDTQYF
CDR3nt: TGTGCCAGCACCAGAGGAAGGGACTATAGCACAGATACGCAGTATTTT
v_gene: TRBV6-6
len: 16
d_gene: TRBD2
j_gene: TRBJ2-3
abundance: .

CDR3aa: CASSRTGGKDTIYF
CDR3nt: TGCGCCAGCAGCCGGACAGGGGGTAAAGACACCATATATTTT
v_gene: TRBV5-1
len: 14
d_gene: TRBD1
j_gene: TRBJ1-3
abundance: .

CDR3aa: CASSLKRGGQETQYF
CDR3nt: TGTGCCAGCAGCTTAAAAAGGGGGGGGCAAGAGACCCAGTACTTC
v_gene: TRBV7-2
len: 15
d_gene: .
j_gene: TRBJ2-5
abundance: .

CDR3aa: CASSLSPFDEQYF
CDR3nt: TGTGCCAGCAGCTTGTCCCCGTTCGACGAGCAGTACTTC
v_gene: TRBV11-3
len: 13
d_gene: .
j_gene: TRBJ2-7
abundance: .

CDR3aa: CASSSDTSYEQYF
CDR3nt: TGTGCCAGCAGCTCGGACACCTCCTACGAGCAGTACTTC
v_gene: TRBV11-2
len: 13
d_gene: .
j_gene: TRBJ2-7
abundance: .

CDR3aa: CSVAQGYNQPQHF
CDR3nt: TGCAGCGTTGCCCAGGGTTACAATCAGCCCCAGCATTTT
v_gene: TRBV29-1
len: 13
d_gene: .
j_gene: TRBJ1-5
abundance: few

CDR3aa: CASSLGGQFTDTQYF
CDR3nt: TGCGCCAGCAGCTTGGGGGGACAGTTCACAGATACGCAGTATTTT
v_gene: TRBV5-1
len: 15
d_gene: TRBD1
j_gene: TRBJ2-3
abundance: .

CDR3aa: CASSPGSRGENQPQHF
CDR3nt: TGTGCCAGCTCACCAGGGAGCAGGGGTGAAAATCAGCCCCAGCATTTT
v_gene: TRBV18
len: 16
d_gene: .
j_gene: TRBJ1-5
abundance: .

CDR3aa: CASSLSTSGGVNTGELFF
CDR3nt: TGTGCCAGCAGTTTATCGACTAGCGGGGGGGTAAACACCGGGGAGCTGTTTTTT
v_gene: TRBV27
len: 18
d_gene: TRBD2
j_gene: TRBJ2-2
abundance: .

CDR3aa: CASTWGVSYEQYF
CDR3nt: TGTGCCAGCACCTGGGGGGTCTCCTACGAGCAGTACTTC
v_gene: TRBV7-9
len: 13
d_gene: .
j_gene: TRBJ2-7
abundance: .

CDR3aa: CASSRLTGGPISEQFF
CDR3nt: TGTGCCAGCAGCCGATTGACGGGGGGGCCTATATCGGAGCAGTTCTTC
v_gene: TRBV5-6
len: 16
d_gene: TRBD2
j_gene: TRBJ2-1
abundance: few

CDR3aa: CASSPGGGFTDTQYF
CDR3nt: TGTGCCAGCAGCCCGGGAGGAGGGTTCACAGATACGCAGTATTTT
v_gene: TRBV5-6
len: 15
d_gene: TRBD2
j_gene: TRBJ2-3
abundance: few

CDR3aa: CASSFRDTRWFGNTIYF
CDR3nt: TGTGCCAGCAGTTTCCGGGACACTCGGTGGTTTGGAAACACCATATATTTT
v_gene: TRBV28
len: 17
d_gene: .
j_gene: TRBJ1-3
abundance: .

CDR3aa: CASSLGTESSYNSPLHF
CDR3nt: TGTGCCAGCAGCTTAGGGACTGAAAGCTCCTATAATTCACCCCTCCACTTT
v_gene: TRBV5-5
len: 17
d_gene: .
j_gene: TRBJ1-6
abundance: .

CDR3aa: CSVVGQVTDEQFF
CDR3nt: TGCAGCGTTGTGGGACAGGTAACCGATGAGCAGTTCTTC
v_gene: TRBV29-1
len: 13
d_gene: TRBD1
j_gene: TRBJ2-1
abundance: .

CDR3aa: CASSRLGSTEAFF
CDR3nt: TGTGCCAGCAGCCGCCTAGGGAGCACTGAAGCTTTCTTT
v_gene: TRBV2
len: 13
d_gene: .
j_gene: TRBJ1-1
abundance: few

CDR3aa: CSVEGRQQGGYGYTF
CDR3nt: TGCAGCGTTGAAGGACGGCAACAGGGTGGCTATGGCTACACCTTC
v_gene: TRBV29-1
len: 15
d_gene: .
j_gene: TRBJ1-2
abundance: .

CDR3aa: CASSLYSGDSNYGYTF
CDR3nt: TGTGCCAGCAGCTTATATTCCGGGGACTCCAACTATGGCTACACCTTC
v_gene: TRBV11-1
len: 16
d_gene: .
j_gene: TRBJ1-2
abundance: few

CDR3aa: CASSPGEGWTYGYTF
CDR3nt: TGCGCCAGCAGCCCCGGGGAGGGCTGGACCTATGGCTACACCTTC
v_gene: TRBV4-1
len: 15
d_gene: .
j_gene: TRBJ1-2
abundance: .

CDR3aa: CASSLTPDRGGNEQYF
CDR3nt: TGTGCCAGCAGCCTCACCCCGGACAGGGGCGGGAACGAGCAGTACTTC
v_gene: TRBV11-2
len: 16
d_gene: TRBD1
j_gene: TRBJ2-7
abundance: .

CDR3aa: CASSIQRGGETQYF
CDR3nt: TGTGCCAGCAGCATCCAGCGGGGGGGAGAGACCCAGTACTTC
v_gene: TRBV7-2
len: 14
d_gene: TRBD2
j_gene: TRBJ2-5
abundance: .

CDR3aa: CASSPRTASYNSPLHF
CDR3nt: TGTGCCAGCAGTCCGAGGACAGCTTCCTATAATTCACCCCTCCACTTT
v_gene: TRBV27
len: 16
d_gene: .
j_gene: TRBJ1-6
abundance: .

CDR3aa: CASSVPRGTYEQYF
CDR3nt: TGTGCCAGCAGTGTTCCACGAGGGACCTACGAGCAGTACTTC
v_gene: TRBV6-1
len: 14
d_gene: .
j_gene: TRBJ2-7
abundance: .

CDR3aa: CASSHQVGNTEAFF
CDR3nt: TGTGCCAGCAGTCACCAGGTAGGGAACACTGAAGCTTTCTTT
v_gene: TRBV21-1
len: 14
d_gene: .
j_gene: TRBJ1-1
abundance: .

CDR3aa: CASSRTDSPTETQYF
CDR3nt: TGTGCCAGCAGCCGCACGGACAGCCCTACGGAGACCCAGTACTTC
v_gene: TRBV5-5
len: 15
d_gene: .
j_gene: TRBJ2-5
abundance: .

CDR3aa: CASSLRWLAALGETQYF
CDR3nt: TGTGCCAGCAGCTTAAGATGGCTAGCCGCCTTAGGAGAGACCCAGTACTTC
v_gene: TRBV7-8
len: 17
d_gene: .
j_gene: TRBJ2-5
abundance: .

CDR3aa: CASSLNSQETQYF
CDR3nt: TGTGCCAGCAGTTTAAACAGCCAAGAGACCCAGTACTTC
v_gene: TRBV28
len: 13
d_gene: .
j_gene: TRBJ2-5
abundance: .

CDR3aa: CATSTGSLSSGNTIYF
CDR3nt: TGTGCCACTTCGACAGGGTCCCTGTCGAGTGGAAACACCATATATTTT
v_gene: TRBV25-1
len: 16
d_gene: TRBD1
j_gene: TRBJ1-3
abundance: .

CDR3aa: CASSQDGALEGEQYF
CDR3nt: TGTGCCAGCAGCCAAGACGGCGCACTAGAGGGCGAGCAGTACTTC
v_gene: TRBV4-2
len: 15
d_gene: .
j_gene: TRBJ2-7
abundance: .

CDR3aa: CAWNLGQGLLNEQFF
CDR3nt: TGTGCCTGGAATTTAGGACAGGGGTTGCTTAATGAGCAGTTCTTC
v_gene: TRBV30
len: 15
d_gene: TRBD1
j_gene: TRBJ2-1
abundance: .

CDR3aa: CASSVQERTGSARHYGYTF
CDR3nt: TGTGCCAGCAGTGTGCAGGAACGGACAGGGTCCGCCCGGCACTATGGCTACACCTTC
v_gene: TRBV2
len: 19
d_gene: TRBD1
j_gene: TRBJ1-2
abundance: .

CDR3aa: CASSSSGGGGYTF
CDR3nt: TGTGCCAGCAGTTCCTCAGGGGGCGGCGGCTACACCTTC
v_gene: TRBV6-6
len: 13
d_gene: TRBD1
j_gene: TRBJ1-2
abundance: .

CDR3aa: CASSPGQGARELFF
CDR3nt: TGTGCCAGCTCACCCGGACAGGGAGCAAGGGAGCTGTTTTTT
v_gene: TRBV18
len: 14
d_gene: TRBD1
j_gene: TRBJ2-2
abundance: few

CDR3aa: CASSSTRWRGDGEQFF
CDR3nt: TGTGCCAGCAGCTCGACCAGGTGGCGGGGTGACGGTGAGCAGTTCTTC
v_gene: TRBV7-8
len: 16
d_gene: .
j_gene: TRBJ2-1
abundance: .

CDR3aa: CSGFGGGTDTQYF
CDR3nt: TGCAGCGGCTTCGGGGGAGGGACAGATACGCAGTATTTT
v_gene: TRBV29-1
len: 13
d_gene: TRBD2
j_gene: TRBJ2-3
abundance: .

CDR3aa: CASNRGDAKLFF
CDR3nt: TGTGCCAGCAACCGGGGAGACGCAAAACTGTTTTTT
v_gene: TRBV2
len: 12
d_gene: .
j_gene: TRBJ1-4
abundance: .

CDR3aa: CASSLGGGYLYEQYF
CDR3nt: TGTGCCAGCAGCTTGGGGGGGGGCTATCTCTACGAGCAGTACTTC
v_gene: TRBV7-2
len: 15
d_gene: .
j_gene: TRBJ2-7
abundance: .

CDR3aa: CASSFSPGLAGENEQFF
CDR3nt: TGCGCCAGCAGCTTCTCCCCTGGACTAGCGGGGGAGAATGAGCAGTTCTTC
v_gene: TRBV4-1
len: 17
d_gene: TRBD2
j_gene: TRBJ2-1
abundance: few

CDR3aa: CASSLLAGRDTDTQYF
CDR3nt: TGCGCCAGCAGCTTGTTGGCGGGGCGGGACACAGATACGCAGTATTTT
v_gene: TRBV5-1
len: 16
d_gene: .
j_gene: TRBJ2-3
abundance: .

CDR3aa: CASSQGAGSTEAFF
CDR3nt: TGTGCCAGCTCACAGGGGGCGGGGAGCACTGAAGCTTTCTTT
v_gene: TRBV18
len: 14
d_gene: TRBD1
j_gene: TRBJ1-1
abundance: few

CDR3aa: CASSQDFGTTDTQYF
CDR3nt: TGCGCCAGCAGCCAAGATTTCGGGACTACAGATACGCAGTATTTT
v_gene: TRBV4-3
len: 15
d_gene: .
j_gene: TRBJ2-3
abundance: .

CDR3aa: CASSLGTGDYGYTF
CDR3nt: TGTGCCAGCAGTTTGGGGACAGGTGATTATGGCTACACCTTC
v_gene: TRBV28
len: 14
d_gene: TRBD1
j_gene: TRBJ1-2
abundance: .

CDR3aa: CASSVNGVDEAFF
CDR3nt: TGTGCCAGCAGCGTAAACGGGGTTGATGAAGCTTTCTTT
v_gene: TRBV9
len: 13
d_gene: .
j_gene: TRBJ1-1
abundance: .

CDR3aa: CASSMQSPGNIQYF
CDR3nt: TGTGCCAGTAGTATGCAGAGCCCGGGAAACATTCAGTACTTC
v_gene: TRBV19
len: 14
d_gene: .
j_gene: TRBJ2-4
abundance: .

CDR3aa: CASSRGQGSGELFF
CDR3nt: TGTGCCAGCAGTCGGGGACAGGGGTCCGGGGAGCTGTTTTTT
v_gene: TRBV11-3
len: 14
d_gene: TRBD1
j_gene: TRBJ2-2
abundance: .

CDR3aa: CASSLESSGGPYNEQFF
CDR3nt: TGCGCCAGCAGCTTGGAGTCTAGCGGGGGCCCCTACAATGAGCAGTTCTTC
v_gene: TRBV5-1
len: 17
d_gene: TRBD2
j_gene: TRBJ2-1
abundance: .

CDR3aa: CSVVGDHRSYEQYF
CDR3nt: TGCAGCGTTGTTGGGGATCACAGGTCCTACGAGCAGTACTTC
v_gene: TRBV29-1
len: 14
d_gene: .
j_gene: TRBJ2-7
abundance: .

CDR3aa: CASSKSGQGANIQYF
CDR3nt: TGTGCCAGCAGCAAATCCGGACAGGGGGCAAACATTCAGTACTTC
v_gene: TRBV7-2
len: 15
d_gene: TRBD1
j_gene: TRBJ2-4
abundance: .